Listed below are T cell receptor beta chains from one sample, sequenced in a study of vaccination and CD4 T cells after COVID-19. What these receptors recognize is not known. TCRdb ran MiXCR on the PCR reads and lists one entry per CDR3 protein. The sample consists of 17,000 or so distinct CDR3 sequences, 23% of them appearing once. Material for sequencing was cultured CD4+ T cells from blood. The receptors were gathered from a human donor with COVID-19. CDR3s include the opening cysteine and the closing phenylalanine or tryptophan. A D gene is named only where the DNA matches it firmly. Clone size is stated in some rows and not others, as once, few, many or a class when expanded.

J | V | D | size | CDR3 | DNA
TRBJ2-3 | TRBV14 | - | - | CASSQRGPGDTQYF | TGTGCCAGCAGCCAACGGGGGCCCGGGGATACGCAGTATTTT
TRBJ2-3 | TRBV18 | TRBD1 | few | CASSQSGTETPGDTQYF | TGTGCCAGCTCACAATCCGGGACAGAGACCCCTGGGGATACGCAGTATTTT
TRBJ2-1 | TRBV19 | TRBD2 | - | CASSSASGLNEQFF | TGTGCCAGTAGTTCGGCTAGCGGGTTGAATGAGCAGTTCTTC
TRBJ2-7 | TRBV6-5 | - | - | CASSYQYEQYF | TGTGCCAGCAGTTACCAGTACGAGCAGTACTTC
TRBJ2-5 | TRBV5-1 | - | - | CASSTRGLGAETQYF | TGCGCCAGCAGCACGCGGGGGTTGGGGGCGGAGACCCAGTACTTC
TRBJ1-1 | TRBV2 | - | few | CASIGPRGNTEAFF | TGTGCCAGCATAGGTCCGAGGGGGAACACTGAAGCTTTCTTT
TRBJ1-4 | TRBV20-1 | TRBD1 | - | CSARDRTGTLAKLFF | TGCAGTGCTAGAGACCGGACAGGGACCTTGGCAAAACTGTTTTTT
TRBJ1-6 | TRBV10-3 | - | medium-sized | CAIRSPGDGSPLHF | TGTGCCATCCGTTCGCCAGGAGACGGTTCACCCCTCCACTTT
TRBJ1-2 | TRBV5-1 | TRBD1 | - | CASSLRGQGNYGYTF | TGCGCCAGCAGCCTCCGAGGACAGGGGAACTATGGCTACACCTTC
TRBJ1-2 | TRBV28 | - | - | CASTEQDNYGYTF | TGTGCCAGCACCGAACAGGACAACTATGGCTACACCTTC
TRBJ2-3 | TRBV19 | TRBD2 | few | CASSIRTGGFADTQYF | TGTGCCAGTAGTATCAGGACGGGGGGGTTTGCAGATACGCAGTATTTT
TRBJ2-3 | TRBV5-1 | TRBD2 | - | CASSLVAGSDTQYF | TGCGCCAGCAGCTTGGTAGCGGGCTCAGATACGCAGTATTTT
TRBJ1-6 | TRBV20-1 | - | - | CSAPAGGWNSPLHF | TGCAGTGCGCCAGCGGGGGGCTGGAATTCACCCCTCCACTTT
TRBJ2-6 | TRBV28 | TRBD1 | - | CASSLAGGISGANVLAF | TGTGCCAGCAGTTTAGCAGGGGGCATCTCTGGGGCCAACGTCCTGGCTTTC
TRBJ1-4 | TRBV25-1 | - | few | CASSDRGRELNEKLFF | TGTGCCAGCAGTGACAGGGGACGAGAACTTAATGAAAAACTGTTTTTT
TRBJ2-5 | TRBV6-1 | - | few | CASTAGLTPETQYF | TGTGCCAGCACCGCTGGGCTGACACCAGAGACCCAGTACTTC
TRBJ1-2 | TRBV2 | - | - | CASRIYGYTF | TGTGCCAGCAGGATCTATGGCTACACCTTC
TRBJ2-3 | TRBV28 | - | few | CASSLGGVGTDTQYF | TGTGCCAGCAGTTTAGGGGGCGTGGGCACAGATACGCAGTATTTT
TRBJ1-2 | TRBV7-3 | - | few | CASSFSGQGNYGYTF | TGTGCCAGCAGCTTCTCGGGTCAGGGCAACTATGGCTACACCTTC
TRBJ2-4 | TRBV11-3 | - | few | CASSLEFSPIQYF | TGTGCCAGCAGCTTAGAATTCAGTCCAATTCAGTACTTC
TRBJ1-1 | TRBV6-4 | - | - | CASSAGAWSTEAFF | TGTGCCAGCAGTGCAGGGGCGTGGAGCACTGAAGCTTTCTTT
TRBJ1-5 | TRBV10-3 | - | few | CAISESPGPGSPQHF | TGTGCCATCAGTGAGTCTCCAGGTCCAGGTTCGCCCCAGCATTTT
TRBJ2-1 | TRBV12-3/TRBV12-4 | - | few | CASSPNLKVVPPYNEQFF | TGTGCCAGCAGCCCAAATCTCAAAGTTGTACCCCCCTACAATGAGCAGTTCTTC
TRBJ1-2 | TRBV6-1 | - | - | CASSVSGGDYGYTF | TGTGCCAGCAGTGTTTCGGGGGGCGACTATGGCTACACCTTC
TRBJ2-7 | TRBV30 | TRBD2 | - | CAWSPASGAYEQYF | TGTGCCTGGAGCCCGGCTAGCGGAGCCTACGAGCAGTACTTC
TRBJ2-1 | TRBV30 | - | few | CAWSARRWDEQFF | TGTGCCTGGAGTGCCCGGCGTTGGGATGAGCAGTTCTTC
TRBJ1-3 | TRBV6-1 | - | - | CASSNLGGGNGNTIYF | TGTGCCAGCAGTAACCTCGGAGGGGGAAATGGAAACACCATATATTTT
TRBJ1-5 | TRBV6-4 | TRBD1 | few | CASRGTGVFQPQHF | TGTGCCAGCAGAGGGACAGGGGTGTTTCAGCCCCAGCATTTT
TRBJ1-5 | TRBV7-2 | - | - | CASSPDNLQPQHF | TGTGCCAGCAGCCCAGACAACCTTCAGCCCCAGCATTTT
TRBJ2-7 | TRBV20-1 | - | - | CSAYGRYEQYF | TGCAGTGCTTACGGGCGCTACGAGCAGTACTTC
TRBJ2-3 | TRBV7-2 | - | few | CASSLVEDTQYF | TGTGCCAGCAGCTTAGTTGAGGATACGCAGTATTTT
TRBJ1-1 | TRBV10-3 | - | few | CAISEKPNTEAFF | TGTGCCATCAGTGAGAAACCGAACACTGAAGCTTTCTTT
TRBJ1-6 | TRBV19 | TRBD1 | few | CASSVAWTGSDSPLHF | TGTGCCAGTAGTGTGGCCTGGACAGGGAGTGATTCACCCCTCCACTTT
TRBJ2-7 | TRBV6-2/TRBV6-3 | - | - | CASSYSDGAQYF | TGTGCCAGCAGTTACTCCGATGGAGCGCAGTACTTC
TRBJ2-7 | TRBV12-3/TRBV12-4 | TRBD2 | - | CASTERGRLYEQYF | TGTGCCAGCACCGAGCGGGGACGCCTATACGAGCAGTACTTC
TRBJ2-5 | TRBV29-1 | TRBD1 | - | CSVVSKGGDETQYF | TGCAGCGTTGTATCTAAAGGGGGCGACGAGACCCAGTACTTC
TRBJ1-3 | TRBV7-9 | - | few | CASSERGSSGNTIYF | TGTGCCAGCAGCGAGAGGGGGAGCTCTGGAAACACCATATATTTT
TRBJ1-1 | TRBV10-3 | TRBD1 | few | CAISEDRGVQLRSEAFF | TGTGCCATCAGTGAAGACAGGGGAGTTCAGTTGAGGTCTGAAGCTTTCTTT
TRBJ2-1 | TRBV20-1 | TRBD2 | - | CSARVRLASREQFF | TGCAGTGCTAGAGTCAGACTAGCGTCCCGTGAGCAGTTCTTC
TRBJ1-4 | TRBV11-2 | - | few | CASSTKTDQLFF | TGTGCCAGCAGCACAAAGACCGATCAACTGTTTTTT
TRBJ2-7 | TRBV14 | - | few | CASSQEAIEQYF | TGTGCCAGCAGCCAAGAGGCTATCGAGCAGTACTTC
TRBJ2-7 | TRBV2 | - | - | CASLRVSPYEQYF | TGTGCCAGCCTTAGGGTCAGCCCCTACGAGCAGTACTTC
TRBJ1-6 | TRBV6-2/TRBV6-3 | - | few | CASSYREIGSPLHF | TGTGCCAGCAGTTACAGGGAGATAGGTTCACCCCTCCACTTT
TRBJ2-3 | TRBV7-2 | - | - | CASSLSLGATDTQYF | TGTGCCAGCAGCTTATCACTAGGGGCCACAGATACGCAGTATTTT
TRBJ1-4 | TRBV5-4 | TRBD1 | - | CASSLFGTGVKGLFF | TGTGCCAGCAGCTTGTTCGGGACAGGGGTGAAGGGGCTGTTTTTT
TRBJ2-5 | TRBV20-1 | - | - | CSARDMLRGTQETQYF | TGCAGTGCTAGAGATATGCTCCGGGGAACTCAAGAGACCCAGTACTTC
TRBJ2-2 | TRBV2 | - | - | CASSRAIGSTGELFF | TGTGCCAGCAGCAGGGCAATTGGCAGCACCGGGGAGCTGTTTTTT
TRBJ2-2 | TRBV27 | - | medium-sized | CASRHPTGELFF | TGTGCCAGCAGACATCCTACCGGGGAGCTGTTTTTT
TRBJ2-4 | TRBV6-2/TRBV6-3 | TRBD1 | few | CASSYRQGENIQYF | TGTGCCAGCAGTTACAGACAGGGAGAAAACATTCAGTACTTC
TRBJ1-5 | TRBV2 | TRBD1 | medium-sized | CASNLGRDSQPQHF | TGTGCCAGCAATCTAGGACGGGACAGTCAGCCCCAGCATTTT
TRBJ2-1 | TRBV12-3/TRBV12-4 | - | - | CASTGNNEQFF | TGTGCCAGCACGGGAAACAATGAGCAGTTCTTC
TRBJ2-2 | TRBV20-1 | TRBD2 | - | CSATSAGGHAGELFF | TGCAGTGCCACTTCCGCGGGGGGTCATGCCGGGGAGCTGTTTTTT
TRBJ1-5 | TRBV18 | - | few | CASSPGTLQDQPQHF | TGTGCCAGCTCCCCCGGGACCTTACAGGATCAGCCCCAGCATTTT
TRBJ1-4 | TRBV7-2 | - | few | CASSRRDPTNEKLFF | TGTGCCAGCTCTCGACGGGACCCAACTAATGAAAAACTGTTTTTT
TRBJ1-5 | TRBV28 | - | few | CASSSGGQPQHF | TGTGCCAGCAGTTCGGGGGGGCAGCCCCAGCATTTT
TRBJ2-7 | TRBV19 | - | - | CASGPHLGEQYF | TGTGCCAGTGGCCCTCACTTGGGAGAGCAGTACTTC
TRBJ2-1 | TRBV6-1 | - | few | CASRQNNEQFF | TGTGCCAGCCGCCAGAACAATGAGCAGTTCTTC